This T cell receptor beta chain was sequenced in a study of T-cell memory formation after mild COVID-19. Overall study results and limits: The study found contracting CD4+ clones mainly in CM and EM and contracting CD8+ clones in EMRA.

The CDR3 is 15 amino acids. CDR1 is SGHTA and CDR2 is FQGNSA in the germline V gene. V lost 6 bases, J lost 0 bases, and 5 bases stayed unmatched. 5'RACE, which relied on constant-segment primers, yielded TCR alpha and TCR beta cDNA libraries carrying sample barcodes and UMIs. TCRdb analysed the 5' RACE reads with MiXCR anew, one entry per CDR3 protein. The sample holds hundreds of thousands of distinct CDR3 sequences, 16% seen once. This clonotype came up a few times. Its target is unknown. The receptor comes from a man aged 18 to 30 who had mild COVID-19 (a few samples of this study predate the infection). Cell type and time point are not known. V is TRBV7-2 and J is TRBJ1-5, with 7 bases identical to TRBD1. The sequencing sample was made of PBMCs or a T cell subset sorted from them (not recorded which). In nucleotides, the CDR3 is TGTGCCAGCAGACGGGACAGCGATAGCAATCAGCCCCAGCATTTT. Translated: CASRRDSDSNQPQHF. Based on the CDR3 plus reference TRBV7-2 and TRBJ1-5, the full variable domain is GAGVSQSPSNKVTEKGKDVELRCDPISGHTALYWYRQSLGQGLEFLIYFQGNSAPDKSGLPSDRFSAERTGGSVSTLTIQRTQQEDSAVYLCASRRDSDSNQPQHFGDGTRLSIL.